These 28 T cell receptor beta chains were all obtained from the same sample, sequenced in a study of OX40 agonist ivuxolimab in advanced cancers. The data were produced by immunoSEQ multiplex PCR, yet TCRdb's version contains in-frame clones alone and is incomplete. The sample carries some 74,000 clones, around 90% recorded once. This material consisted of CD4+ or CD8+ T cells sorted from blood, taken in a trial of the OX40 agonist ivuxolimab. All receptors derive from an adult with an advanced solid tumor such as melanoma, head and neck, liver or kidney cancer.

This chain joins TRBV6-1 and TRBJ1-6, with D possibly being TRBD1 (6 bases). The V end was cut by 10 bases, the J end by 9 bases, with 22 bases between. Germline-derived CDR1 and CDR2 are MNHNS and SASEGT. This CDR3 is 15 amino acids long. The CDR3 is CATRNEVGTSSPLHF. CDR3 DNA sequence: TGTGCCACCAGAAATGAAGTGGGGACAAGTTCACCCCTCCACTTT.

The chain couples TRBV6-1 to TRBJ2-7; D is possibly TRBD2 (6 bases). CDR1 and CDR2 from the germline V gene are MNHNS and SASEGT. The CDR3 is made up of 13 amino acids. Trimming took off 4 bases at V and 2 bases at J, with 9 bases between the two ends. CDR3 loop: CASSAGTPYEQYF. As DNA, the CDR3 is TGTGCCAGCAGTGCCGGGACTCCCTACGAGCAGTACTTC.

The CDR3 bases are TGTGCCAGCAGCCCACTTCTAGCGGGGGGGCCTACAGATACGCAGTATTTT. This codes for CASSPLLAGGPTDTQYF. This sequence joins TRBV14 and TRBJ2-3; 12 nucleotides line up with TRBD2. The CDR3 has 17 residues. V shed 4 bases, J shed 3 bases, and the junction held 8 bases outside the gene matches. Germline V CDR1 and CDR2: SGHDN, FVKESK.

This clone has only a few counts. DNA for the CDR3: TGTGCCAGCAGTTACAAGGGGCCACTGACTGGAAACACCATATATTTT. Translated: CASSYKGPLTGNTIYF. This chain uses TRBV6-5 with TRBJ1-3; D might be TRBD1 (5 bases). V lost 2 bases to trimming and J lost 2 bases, with 13 bases between them. Per the germline V gene, CDR1 is MNHEY and CDR2 is SVGAGI. This CDR3 region has 16 residues.

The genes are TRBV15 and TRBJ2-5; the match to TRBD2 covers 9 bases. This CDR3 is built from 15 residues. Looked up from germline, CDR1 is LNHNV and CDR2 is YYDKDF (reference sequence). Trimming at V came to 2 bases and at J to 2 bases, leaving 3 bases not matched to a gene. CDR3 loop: CATSRLAGPQETQYF. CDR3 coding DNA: TGTGCCACCAGCAGACTAGCGGGGCCTCAAGAGACCCAGTACTTC.

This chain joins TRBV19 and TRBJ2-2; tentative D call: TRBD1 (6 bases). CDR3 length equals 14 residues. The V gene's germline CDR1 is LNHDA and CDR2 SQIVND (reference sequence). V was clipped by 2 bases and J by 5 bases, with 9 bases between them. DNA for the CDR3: TGTGCCAGTAGTATAAACAGGGAAACCGGGGAGCTGTTTTTT. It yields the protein CASSINRETGELFF. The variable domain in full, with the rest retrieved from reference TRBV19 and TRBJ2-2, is DGGITQSPKYLFRKEGQNVTLSCEQNLNHDAMYWYRQDPGQGLRLIYYSQIVNDFQKGDIAEGYSVSREKKESFPLTVTSAQKNPTAFYLCASSINRETGELFFGEGSRLTVL.

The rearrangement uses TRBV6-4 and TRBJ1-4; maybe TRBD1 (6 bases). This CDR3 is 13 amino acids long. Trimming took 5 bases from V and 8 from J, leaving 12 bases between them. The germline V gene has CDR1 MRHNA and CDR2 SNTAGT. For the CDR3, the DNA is TGTGCCAGCAGTATGGGGGCAGGGGAAAAACTGTTTTTT. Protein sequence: CASSMGAGEKLFF.

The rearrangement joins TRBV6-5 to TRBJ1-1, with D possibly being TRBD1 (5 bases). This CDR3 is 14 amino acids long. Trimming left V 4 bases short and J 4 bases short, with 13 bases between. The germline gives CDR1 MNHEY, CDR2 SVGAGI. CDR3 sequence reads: CASSWGIQGTEAFF. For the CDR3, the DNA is TGTGCCAGCAGTTGGGGTATTCAGGGCACTGAAGCTTTCTTT.

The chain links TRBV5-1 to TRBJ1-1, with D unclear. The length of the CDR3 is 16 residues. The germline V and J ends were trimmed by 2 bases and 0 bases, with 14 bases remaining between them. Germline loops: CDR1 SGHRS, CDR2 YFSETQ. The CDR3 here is CASSLNGLSVNTEAFF. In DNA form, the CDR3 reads TGCGCCAGCAGCTTAAACGGTCTCAGCGTGAACACTGAAGCTTTCTTT.

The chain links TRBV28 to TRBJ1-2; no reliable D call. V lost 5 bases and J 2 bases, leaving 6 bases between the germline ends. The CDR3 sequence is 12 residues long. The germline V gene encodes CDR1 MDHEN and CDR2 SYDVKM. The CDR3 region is CASSGSNYGYTF. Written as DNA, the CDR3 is TGTGCCAGCAGTGGGAGCAACTATGGCTACACCTTC.

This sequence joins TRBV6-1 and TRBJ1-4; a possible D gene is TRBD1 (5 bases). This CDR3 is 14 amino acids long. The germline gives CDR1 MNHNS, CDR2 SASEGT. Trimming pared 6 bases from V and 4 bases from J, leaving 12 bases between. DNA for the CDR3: TGTGCCAGCAGATCGGGGGGGGGTAATGAAAAACTGTTTTTT. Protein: CASRSGGGNEKLFF.

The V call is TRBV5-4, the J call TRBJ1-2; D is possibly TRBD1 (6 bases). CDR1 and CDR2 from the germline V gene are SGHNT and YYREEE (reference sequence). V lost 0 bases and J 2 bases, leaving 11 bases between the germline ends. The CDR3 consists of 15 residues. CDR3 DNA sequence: TGTGCCAGCAGCTTGGCGAGTCAGGGGAACTATGGCTACACCTTC. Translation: CASSLASQGNYGYTF.

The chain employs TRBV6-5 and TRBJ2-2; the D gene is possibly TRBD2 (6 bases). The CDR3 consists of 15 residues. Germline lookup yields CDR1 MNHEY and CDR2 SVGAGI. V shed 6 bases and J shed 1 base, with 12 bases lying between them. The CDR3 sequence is CASRSRTMNTGELFF. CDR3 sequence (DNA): TGTGCCAGCAGATCGAGGACTATGAACACCGGGGAGCTGTTTTTT.

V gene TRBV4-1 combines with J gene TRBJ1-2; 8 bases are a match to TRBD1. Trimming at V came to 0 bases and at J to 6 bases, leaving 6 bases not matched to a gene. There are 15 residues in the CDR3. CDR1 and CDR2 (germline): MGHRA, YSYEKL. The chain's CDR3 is CASSQDLSGGNGYTF. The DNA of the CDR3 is TGCGCCAGCAGCCAAGATCTATCAGGGGGCAATGGCTACACCTTC.

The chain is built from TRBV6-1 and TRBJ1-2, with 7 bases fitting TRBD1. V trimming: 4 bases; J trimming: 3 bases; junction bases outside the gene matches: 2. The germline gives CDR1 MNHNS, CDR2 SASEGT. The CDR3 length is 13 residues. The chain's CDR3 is CASSVGQDYGYTF. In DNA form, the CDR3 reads TGTGCCAGCAGTGTTGGACAGGACTATGGCTACACCTTC.

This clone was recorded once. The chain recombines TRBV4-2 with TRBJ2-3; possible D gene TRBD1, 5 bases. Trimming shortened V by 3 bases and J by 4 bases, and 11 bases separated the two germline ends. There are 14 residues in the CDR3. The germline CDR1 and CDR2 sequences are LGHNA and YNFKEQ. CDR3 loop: CASSHSDSPDTQYF. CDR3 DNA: TGTGCCAGCAGCCACTCCGACAGTCCAGATACGCAGTATTTT.

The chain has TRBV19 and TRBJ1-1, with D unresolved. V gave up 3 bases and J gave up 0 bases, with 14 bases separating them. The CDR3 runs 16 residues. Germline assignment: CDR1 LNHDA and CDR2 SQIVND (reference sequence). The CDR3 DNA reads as TGTGCCAGTAGTATCGGAAGCTTCGGGGTGAACACTGAAGCTTTCTTT. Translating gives CASSIGSFGVNTEAFF.

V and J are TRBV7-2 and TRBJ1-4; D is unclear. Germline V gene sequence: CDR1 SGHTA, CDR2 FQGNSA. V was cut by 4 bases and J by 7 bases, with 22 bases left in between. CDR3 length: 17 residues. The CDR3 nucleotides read TGTGCCAGCAGCTCTAATAGCCCTATGGGGTTTGGTGAAAAACTGTTTTTT. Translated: CASSSNSPMGFGEKLFF.

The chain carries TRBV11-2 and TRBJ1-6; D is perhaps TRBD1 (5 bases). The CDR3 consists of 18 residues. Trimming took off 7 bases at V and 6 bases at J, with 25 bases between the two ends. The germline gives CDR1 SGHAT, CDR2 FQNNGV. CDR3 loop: CASTSIGTGSTRNSPLHF. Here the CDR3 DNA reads TGTGCCAGCACATCGATTGGAACAGGATCAACCCGTAATTCACCCCTCCACTTT. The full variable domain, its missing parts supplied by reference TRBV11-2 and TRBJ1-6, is EAGVAQSPRYKIIEKRQSVAFWCNPISGHATLYWYQQILGQGPKLLIQFQNNGVVDDSQLPKDRFSAERLKGVDSTLKIQPAKLEDSAVYLCASTSIGTGSTRNSPLHFGNGTRLTVT.

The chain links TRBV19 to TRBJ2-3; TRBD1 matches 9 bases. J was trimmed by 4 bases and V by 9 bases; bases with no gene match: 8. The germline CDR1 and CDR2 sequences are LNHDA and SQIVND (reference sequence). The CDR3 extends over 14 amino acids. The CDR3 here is CASHGTGSADTQYF. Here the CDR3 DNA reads TGTGCCAGCCATGGGACAGGGAGTGCAGATACGCAGTATTTT.

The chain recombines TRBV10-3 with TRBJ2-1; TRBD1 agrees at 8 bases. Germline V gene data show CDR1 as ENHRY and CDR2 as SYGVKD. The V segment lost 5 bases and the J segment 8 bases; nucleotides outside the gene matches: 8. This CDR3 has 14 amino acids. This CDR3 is CAISSPTGADEQFF. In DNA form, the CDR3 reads TGTGCCATCAGTTCGCCGACAGGGGCCGATGAGCAGTTCTTC.

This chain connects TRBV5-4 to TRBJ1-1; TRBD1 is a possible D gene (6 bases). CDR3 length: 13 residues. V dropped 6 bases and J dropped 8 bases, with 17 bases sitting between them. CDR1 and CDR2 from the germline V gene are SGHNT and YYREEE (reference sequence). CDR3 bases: TGTGCCAGCAAGGAGGACAGCTCAAGGGAAGCTTTCTTT. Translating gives CASKEDSSREAFF.

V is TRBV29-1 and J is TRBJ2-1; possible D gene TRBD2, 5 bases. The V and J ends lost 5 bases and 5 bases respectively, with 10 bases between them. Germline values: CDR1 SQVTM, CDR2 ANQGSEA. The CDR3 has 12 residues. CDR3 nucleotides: TGCAGCGTTTCCCCCGGGGACAATGAGCAGTTCTTC. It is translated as CSVSPGDNEQFF.

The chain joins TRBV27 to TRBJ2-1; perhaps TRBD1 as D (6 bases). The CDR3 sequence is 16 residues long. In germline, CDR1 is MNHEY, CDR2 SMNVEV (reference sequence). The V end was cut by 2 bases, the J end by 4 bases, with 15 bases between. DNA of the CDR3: TGTGCCAGCAGTTTACAGGGGTCTACAGGGTACAATGAGCAGTTCTTC. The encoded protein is CASSLQGSTGYNEQFF.

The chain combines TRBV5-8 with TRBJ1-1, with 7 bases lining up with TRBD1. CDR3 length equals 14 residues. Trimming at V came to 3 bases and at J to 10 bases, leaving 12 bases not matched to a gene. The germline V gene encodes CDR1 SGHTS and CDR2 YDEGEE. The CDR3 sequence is CASSSDRLGLGAFF. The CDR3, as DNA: TGTGCCAGCAGCTCGGACAGGTTAGGATTGGGAGCTTTCTTT.

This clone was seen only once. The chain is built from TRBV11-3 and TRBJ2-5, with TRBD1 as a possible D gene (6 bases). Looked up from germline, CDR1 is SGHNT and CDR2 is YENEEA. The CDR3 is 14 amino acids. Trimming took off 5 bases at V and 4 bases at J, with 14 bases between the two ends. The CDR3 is CASSVRGRGETQYF. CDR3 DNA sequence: TGTGCCAGCAGCGTGAGGGGGAGAGGAGAGACCCAGTACTTC.

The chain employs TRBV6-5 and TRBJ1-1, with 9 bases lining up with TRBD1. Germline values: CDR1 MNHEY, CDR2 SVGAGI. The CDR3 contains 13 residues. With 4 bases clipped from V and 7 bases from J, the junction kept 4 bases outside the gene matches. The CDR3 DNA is TGTGCCAGCAGTTTTCGGGGACAGGGTGAAGCTTTCTTT. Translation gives CASSFRGQGEAFF.

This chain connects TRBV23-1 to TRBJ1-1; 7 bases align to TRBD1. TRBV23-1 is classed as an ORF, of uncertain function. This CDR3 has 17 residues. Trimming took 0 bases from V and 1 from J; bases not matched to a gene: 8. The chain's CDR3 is CASSQSGRGQSNTEAFF. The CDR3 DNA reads TGCGCCAGCAGTCAATCGGGGCGGGGACAGTCGAACACTGAAGCTTTCTTT.